A selection of T cell receptor beta chains follows, all from one sample in a study of T cell repertoires in cytomegalovirus infection. These TCRs are of unknown antigen specificity. TCRdb reanalysed the reads using MiXCR and keeps one entry per CDR3 protein. The repertoire consists of approximately 310,000 distinct CDR3 sequences, with around a quarter occurring once and the leading ten covering more than 10%. This material consisted of cultured PBMCs, taken from culture after CMV antigen stimulation. All receptors come from a human donor in good health (CMV status not recorded). Some clones in this sample may be carry-over from other donors' samples. Each CDR3 is given with its conserved first and last residue. Each record gives: V gene, J gene, clone size, D gene, CDR3 DNA, CDR3 protein. A D gene is named only where the DNA matches it firmly. Some rows mark clone size as missing; the rest say once, few, many or name a class of expanded clone.

>TRBV20-1|TRBJ2-7|few|NA
TGCAGTGCTAGAGATCCCTGGGCCGCCGGGCCCTACGAGCAGTACTTC
CSARDPWAAGPYEQYF
>TRBV20-1|TRBJ1-3|NA|NA
TGCAGTGCTAGATCTCCTATCGCGGGTGGAAACACCATATATTTT
CSARSPIAGGNTIYF
>TRBV7-9|TRBJ2-3|many|NA
TGTGCCAGCAGCTTAAGGTCGTCAGCAGATACGCAGTATTTT
CASSLRSSADTQYF
>TRBV2|TRBJ2-7|once|TRBD1
TGTGCCAGCAGTCCCGGGACAGGGCCGCACGAGCAGTACTTC
CASSPGTGPHEQYF
>TRBV10-3|TRBJ2-7|few|TRBD2
TGTGCCATCAACCGGGGGGACGAGCAGTACTTC
CAINRGDEQYF
>TRBV7-2|TRBJ1-1|many|NA
TGTGCCAGCAGCTTAGAGACTGGGGGAACTGAAGCTTTCTTT
CASSLETGGTEAFF
>TRBV7-3|TRBJ2-7|many|NA
TGTGCCAGCAGCAGGGGATTCGAGTACGAGCAGTACTTC
CASSRGFEYEQYF
>TRBV5-6|TRBJ1-5|NA|NA
TGTGCCAGCAGCTTGGGACAGGTACCAAATCAGCCCCAGCATTTT
CASSLGQVPNQPQHF
>TRBV12-3/TRBV12-4|TRBJ1-1|NA|TRBD1
TGTGCCAGCACTAGGTGGCAGGGGGCGGCTGAAGCTTTCTTT
CASTRWQGAAEAFF
>TRBV6-2/TRBV6-3|TRBJ1-1|NA|TRBD1
TGTGCCAGCACCCCGACAGGGGAAGGCGGCACTGAAGCTTTCTTT
CASTPTGEGGTEAFF
>TRBV27|TRBJ2-1|NA|NA
TGTGCCAGCAGTCCCGCAGGGTGGATAACCTACAATGAGCAGTTCTTC
CASSPAGWITYNEQFF
>TRBV18|TRBJ1-2|NA|NA
TGTGCCAGCTCACCACCGGAGGGGGATGGCTACACCTTC
CASSPPEGDGYTF
>TRBV5-1|TRBJ1-2|few|NA
TGCGCCAGCAGCTTGGTTTCGGCGGACTATGGCTACACCTTC
CASSLVSADYGYTF
>TRBV5-4|TRBJ1-1|NA|NA
TGTGCCACCACCTGGGGAATTTCCTCCAACACTGAAGCTTTCTTT
CATTWGISSNTEAFF
>TRBV3-1|TRBJ1-2|NA|NA
TGTGCCAGCAGCCAAGATAGGATGGGGTACACCTTC
CASSQDRMGYTF
>TRBV6-5|TRBJ2-1|few|NA
TGTGCCAGCAGTTACTCGAACCCCCCCAGCTGGCAGTTCTTC
CASSYSNPPSWQFF
>TRBV11-2|TRBJ1-1|few|NA
TGTGCCAGCAGCTTCTTTCATAGGGACACTGAAGCTTTCTTT
CASSFFHRDTEAFF
>TRBV12-3/TRBV12-4|TRBJ1-1|NA|TRBD1
TGTGCCAGCAGACCGGGACAGGGAGATTCGGAAGCTTTCTTT
CASRPGQGDSEAFF
>TRBV4-2|TRBJ2-7|NA|TRBD2
TGTGCCAGCAGCCAAACCGGACTAGCGGGAGCGTACGAGCAGTACTTC
CASSQTGLAGAYEQYF
>TRBV7-8|TRBJ2-5|few|NA
TGTGCCAGCAGCTCCCCTGGGAGGCCCCAAGAGACCCAGTACTTC
CASSSPGRPQETQYF
>TRBV7-2|TRBJ2-2|many|TRBD2
TGTGCCAGCAGCTTAGCGCGACTAGCGGGACGCAACACCGGGGAGCTGTTTTTT
CASSLARLAGRNTGELFF
>TRBV11-3|TRBJ1-1|NA|TRBD1
TGTGCCAGCAGTCGACAGGGGAAGAACACTGAAGCTTTCTTT
CASSRQGKNTEAFF
>TRBV19|TRBJ2-1|NA|TRBD2
TGTGCCAGTAGTATTTGGGGATTAGCGGGAGGGCCTGAGCAGTTCTTC
CASSIWGLAGGPEQFF
>TRBV7-2|TRBJ2-1|NA|TRBD2
TGTGCCAGCAGCTTCAGCCTAGCGGAGTACAATGAGCAGTTCTTC
CASSFSLAEYNEQFF
>TRBV4-3|TRBJ2-1|NA|NA
TGCGCCAGCAGCCAAGCTCTTTTGGGTGAGCAGTTCTTC
CASSQALLGEQFF
>TRBV7-2|TRBJ2-7|many|NA
TGTGCCAGCAGCTTACCCCCCTACGAGCAGTACTTC
CASSLPPYEQYF
>TRBV6-1|TRBJ2-3|many|TRBD2
TGTGCCAGCAGTCCTAGCGGGAGCACAGATACGCAGTATTTT
CASSPSGSTDTQYF
>TRBV6-6|TRBJ2-1|NA|TRBD2
TGTGCCAGCAGCACGGGACTAGCGGGGATCAATGAGCAGTTCTTC
CASSTGLAGINEQFF
>TRBV6-5|TRBJ1-1|few|NA
TGTGCCAGCAGTTATTTTAAGAATTCGGCTGAAGCTTTCTTT
CASSYFKNSAEAFF
>TRBV20-1|TRBJ1-1|NA|NA
TGCAGTGCTAGACGTGGGGTGCAAGTGGTGAACACTGAAGCTTTCTTT
CSARRGVQVVNTEAFF
>TRBV6-1|TRBJ1-6|few|NA
TGTGCCAGCAGTGACTTACAACGGGCAGGAAATTCACCCCTCCACTTT
CASSDLQRAGNSPLHF
>TRBV4-3|TRBJ1-6|few|NA
TGCGCCAGCAGCCAAGACTCCCAGGGGAGGATTTCACCCCTCCACTTT
CASSQDSQGRISPLHF
>TRBV7-8|TRBJ1-5|many|NA
TGTGCCAGCAGCCCACTCCCCGGTAGCAATCAGCCCCAGCATTTT
CASSPLPGSNQPQHF
>TRBV7-8|TRBJ1-6|many|TRBD1
TGTGCCAGCAGACCCTTGGGACAGAATAATTCACCCCTCCACTTT
CASRPLGQNNSPLHF
>TRBV7-2|TRBJ2-1|many|TRBD2
TGTGCCAGCAGCTTCTTTTCTGTATCCCGGGACTATAATGAGCAGTTCTTC
CASSFFSVSRDYNEQFF
>TRBV30|TRBJ2-5|few|NA
TGTGCCTGGAGTGTCGCAGGAGGGGGCAGGGCCAGAGAGACCCAGTACTTC
CAWSVAGGGRARETQYF
>TRBV27|TRBJ2-3|NA|NA
TGTGCCAGCAGTTCACACCCCTCGGGACTCGCCCCAGATACGCAGTATTTT
CASSSHPSGLAPDTQYF
>TRBV10-3|TRBJ1-5|NA|NA
TGTGCCATCAGGGCGGGTCAGGTGGCCCAGCATTTT
CAIRAGQVAQHF
>TRBV11-2|TRBJ2-3|many|TRBD1
TGTGCCAGCAGCTATCAGGGGGCCCTTAGCACAGATACGCAGTATTTT
CASSYQGALSTDTQYF
>TRBV30|TRBJ1-1|few|NA
TGTGCCTGGACATACGGGCCGGGAAGAATGAACACTGAAGCTTTCTTT
CAWTYGPGRMNTEAFF
>TRBV6-2/TRBV6-3|TRBJ2-1|NA|TRBD2
TGTGCCAGCAGATCTAGCGGGAGTGGGTACAATGAGCAGTTCTTC
CASRSSGSGYNEQFF
>TRBV5-5|TRBJ2-1|NA|TRBD2
TGTGCCAGCAGCCCCTTCGGCGGGAGGGCGTACAATGAGCAGTTCTTC
CASSPFGGRAYNEQFF
>TRBV6-1|TRBJ1-5|few|NA
TGTGCCAGCAGTGAACCGGCAGGTTCAAATCAGCCCCAGCATTTT
CASSEPAGSNQPQHF
>TRBV7-6|TRBJ2-3|NA|NA
TGTGCCAGCAGCCCCGGGACTCTCCCGGGCACAGATACGCAGTATTTT
CASSPGTLPGTDTQYF
>TRBV13|TRBJ2-7|NA|NA
TGTGCCAGCAGCTGGGCCGGGATCCAACCCTACGAGCAGTACTTC
CASSWAGIQPYEQYF
>TRBV7-2|TRBJ2-7|many|NA
TGTGCCAGCAGCTTAGGGGCTAGCGTAACCTACGAGCAGTACTTC
CASSLGASVTYEQYF
>TRBV7-2|TRBJ2-3|NA|NA
TGTGCCAGCAGCTTAATTCTCCAGGGATGGGATACGCAGTATTTT
CASSLILQGWDTQYF
>TRBV7-2|TRBJ1-1|few|NA
TGTGCCAGCAGCAAGTGGGACGGGTCGAACACTGAAGCTTTCTTT
CASSKWDGSNTEAFF
>TRBV20-1|TRBJ1-5|NA|NA
TGCAGTGCTCCTACAGGGAGCAATCAGCCCCAGCATTTT
CSAPTGSNQPQHF
>TRBV4-1|TRBJ1-1|few|TRBD1
TGCGCCAGCAGCCAAGATGACAGGGAGAACACTGAAGCTTTCTTT
CASSQDDRENTEAFF
>TRBV7-2|TRBJ2-7|many|NA
TGTGCCAGCAGCTCCCGGACAGTGCACTACGAGCAGTACTTC
CASSSRTVHYEQYF